Each of the 10 T cell receptor beta chains below was sequenced from the same sample in a study of blood T cell repertoires in COVID-19. Assay: immunoSEQ multiplex PCR; the TCRdb copy retains only in-frame clones and omits some. The sample consists of 250,000 to 300,000 clones, approximately 91% of them appearing once. The sample consisted of peripheral blood. These receptors were obtained from a woman in her 30s with COVID-19, enrolled during active disease.

The rearrangement links TRBV5-1 to TRBJ1-3, with D possibly being TRBD1 (5 bases). The germline gives CDR1 SGHRS, CDR2 YFSETQ. The CDR3 is made up of 15 amino acids. V lost 0 bases and J 0 bases, leaving 7 bases between the germline ends. CDR3 DNA: TGCGCCAGCAGCTTGGGACAGCTCTCTGGAAACACCATATATTTT. Amino acid sequence: CASSLGQLSGNTIYF.

The table lists this clone with a count of one. Distinct nucleotide sequences in the sample also encode this CDR3. The genes are TRBV5-1 and TRBJ1-3, with D uncertain. Germline CDR1 reads SGHRS; CDR2 reads YFSETQ. CDR3 length: 12 residues. Trimming removed 4 bases from V and 1 base from J, with 3 bases in between. CDR3 region: CASSLSGNTIYF. The CDR3 coding sequence is TGCGCCAGCAGCCTGTCTGGAAACACCATATATTTT.

This clone was detected once. This sequence joins TRBV6-5 and TRBJ2-3; D is perhaps TRBD2 (6 bases). CDR1 and CDR2 from the germline V gene are MNHEY and SVGAGI. The V and J ends lost 8 bases and 0 bases respectively, with 9 bases between them. The CDR3 totals 13 residues. CDR3: CASGRGSTDTQYF. As DNA, the CDR3 is TGTGCCAGCGGGCGGGGAAGCACAGATACGCAGTATTTT.

The chain carries TRBV13 and TRBJ2-3; D is undetermined. This CDR3 spans 13 amino acids. V lost 0 bases, J lost 3 bases, and 4 bases lay in between. Germline V gene lookup returns CDR1 PRHDT and CDR2 FYEKMQ (reference sequence). In nucleotides, the CDR3 is TGTGCCAGCAGCTTAGGGCAGACAGATACGCAGTATTTT. Encoded protein: CASSLGQTDTQYF. Full variable domain (remainder filled in from reference TRBV13 and TRBJ2-3): AAGVIQSPRHLIKEKRETATLKCYPIPRHDTVYWYQQGPGQDPQFLISFYEKMQSDKGSIPDRFSAQQFSDYHSELNMSSLELGDSALYFCASSLGQTDTQYFGPGTRLTVL.

On this clone itself: The sample carries other DNA sequences with the same CDR3. CDR3 DNA sequence: TGTGCCAGCAGTCCCAGGGGACCTAACTATGGCTACACCTTC. Protein sequence: CASSPRGPNYGYTF. This chain joins TRBV2 and TRBJ1-2, with D maybe TRBD1 (6 bases). From germline, CDR1 is SNHLY and CDR2 FYNNEI. Trimming took 5 bases from V and 0 from J, leaving 10 bases between them. This CDR3 region has 14 residues.

The chain is built from TRBV25-1 and TRBJ1-2; no clear D. The CDR3 spans 15 residues. Trimming left V 1 base short and J 6 bases short, with 15 bases between. CDR1 MGHDK and CDR2 SYGVNS come from the germline V gene. CDR3 amino acids: CASSESHREVDGYTF. CDR3 bases: TGTGCCAGCAGTGAATCCCACCGGGAGGTGGATGGCTACACCTTC.

The genes are TRBV7-3 and TRBJ2-1; 10 bases are shared with TRBD2. The CDR3 has 18 amino acids. CDR1 SGHTA and CDR2 FQGTGA come from the germline V gene. V dropped 3 bases and J dropped 3; count of bases not matched to a gene: 11. CDR3 nucleotides: TGTGCCAGCAGCTTTATTACCGGGACTAGCGACAGCTACAATGAGCAGTTCTTC. Protein: CASSFITGTSDSYNEQFF. Together with reference TRBV7-3 and TRBJ2-1, the CDR3 gives the full variable domain: GAGVSQTPSNKVTEKGKYVELRCDPISGHTALYWYRQSLGQGPEFLIYFQGTGAADDSGLPNDRFFAVRPEGSVSTLKIQRTERGDSAVYLCASSFITGTSDSYNEQFFGPGTRLTVL.

This chain uses TRBV30 with TRBJ2-7; 7 bases align to TRBD2. V lost 4 bases and J lost 5; bases outside the gene matches: 8. Germline loops: CDR1 GTSNPN, CDR2 SVGIG (reference sequence). The CDR3 is 13 residues long. The CDR3 loop is CAWNRDYVNEQYF. The DNA of the CDR3 is TGTGCCTGGAACCGGGACTACGTCAACGAGCAGTACTTC. The full variable domain, rest sourced from reference TRBV30 and TRBJ2-7, is SQTIHQWPATLVQPVGSPLSLECTVEGTSNPNLYWYRQAAGRGLQLLFYSVGIGQISSEVPQNLSASRPQDRQFILSSKKLLLSDSGFYLCAWNRDYVNEQYFGPGTRLTVT.

The CDR3: CASSVAPSRGYGYTF. The CDR3, as DNA: TGTGCCAGCAGCGTAGCTCCGAGCAGGGGGTATGGCTACACCTTC. J is TRBJ1-2 and V is TRBV9, with 7 bases fitting TRBD1. J gave up 5 bases and V 0 bases, and 7 bases lay outside the gene matches. Germline V lookup: CDR1 SGDLS, CDR2 YYNGEE. CDR3 size: 15 residues. Full variable domain (outside the CDR3, taken from reference TRBV9 and TRBJ1-2): DSGVTQTPKHLITATGQRVTLRCSPRSGDLSVYWYQQSLDQGLQFLIQYYNGEERAKGNILERFSAQQFPDLHSELNLSSLELGDSALYFCASSVAPSRGYGYTFGSGTRLTVV.

This rearrangement joins TRBV28 to TRBJ1-6; perhaps TRBD1 as D (6 bases). The V and J ends lost 6 bases and 7 bases respectively, with 13 bases between them. The V gene's germline CDR1 is MDHEN and CDR2 SYDVKM. This CDR3 spans 14 amino acids. CDR3 nucleotide sequence: TGTGCCAGCAGCAGAGGGGGGGGAAATTCACCCCTCCACTTT. Protein sequence: CASSRGGGNSPLHF.